This record looks at one TCR beta chain sequence and its context. The entry originates in a study of T cells expressing NK-cell markers. TCRdb reprocessed the 5' RACE reads, with one entry per CDR3 protein and no DNA. This sample's table has 500,000 to 700,000 distinct CDR3 sequences. This CDR3 has 13 residues. From germline, CDR1 is LNHDA and CDR2 SQIVND (reference sequence). The sequenced sample was blood T cells: a sorted CD56 or NKG2C T cell subset, CD4+ or CD8+ T cells, or bulk PBMC T cells (not recorded which). This chain links TRBV19 with TRBJ2-1; TCRdb selects TRBD2, and the lack of DNA leaves this call unchecked. The source of this sequence is a man aged 18 to 35 in good health. The CDR3 here is CASSQLAVVGQFF.